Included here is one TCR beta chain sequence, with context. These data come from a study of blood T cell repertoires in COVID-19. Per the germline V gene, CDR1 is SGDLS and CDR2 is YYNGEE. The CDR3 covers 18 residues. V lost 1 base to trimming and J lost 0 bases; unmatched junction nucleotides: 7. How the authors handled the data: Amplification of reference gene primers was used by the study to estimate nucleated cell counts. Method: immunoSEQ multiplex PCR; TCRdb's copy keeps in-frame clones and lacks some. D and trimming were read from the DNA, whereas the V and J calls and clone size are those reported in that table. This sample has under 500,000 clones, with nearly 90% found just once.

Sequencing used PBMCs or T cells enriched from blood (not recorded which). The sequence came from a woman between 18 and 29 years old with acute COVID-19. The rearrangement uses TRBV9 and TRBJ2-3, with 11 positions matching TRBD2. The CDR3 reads CASSVTGTSGSSTDTQYF. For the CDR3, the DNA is TGTGCCAGCAGCGTAACCGGGACTAGCGGTTCTAGCACAGATACGCAGTATTTT.